A selection of T cell receptor beta chains follows, all from one sample in a study of memory CD4+ T cells and cytomegalovirus serostatus. Profiled with immunoSEQ multiplex PCR; TCRdb holds only in-frame clones, not every one. The sample has about 41,000 clones; roughly four fifths are singletons. The sample was memory CD4+ T cells from blood. The receptors here all came from an adult in good health and CMV-seronegative. Both conserved end residues are part of each CDR3.

TRBV4-3	TRBJ2-3	CASSQDARTSTDTQYF
TRBV10-3	TRBJ1-2	CAISSGENGYTF
TRBV6-5	TRBJ1-1	CASSYPSRAMNTEAFF
TRBV28	TRBJ2-2	CASSFLQGRTGELFF
TRBV5-4	TRBJ1-2	CASSPGQGPYGYTF
TRBV5-5	TRBJ2-5	CASSHRGGQETQYF
TRBV30	TRBJ1-2	CAWLGRNYGYTF
TRBV10-3	TRBJ2-5	CAISLARSKETQYF
TRBV12-5	TRBJ2-7	CASGHGGREQYF
TRBV30	TRBJ2-1	CAWSVYSGRYYNEQFF
TRBV5-5	TRBJ2-2	CASSLRDRPAGELFF
TRBV7-2	TRBJ2-7	CASSSSPLSGSYEQYF
TRBV5-1	TRBJ2-1	CASSLGTYSDEQFF
TRBV9	TRBJ2-3	CASSVTSATDTQYF
TRBV18	TRBJ2-2	CASHPSTANTGELFF
TRBV9	TRBJ1-2	CASSAGQGANYGYTF
TRBV29-1	TRBJ2-7	CSVATGTGGYEQYF
TRBV28	TRBJ2-3	CASSPVGTDTQYF
TRBV5-1	TRBJ2-5	CASSGGTVQETQYF
TRBV28	TRBJ1-2	CASSLYETASNYGYTF
TRBV10-1	TRBJ2-3	CASSKASDTQYF
TRBV6-1	TRBJ1-3	CASSARDNGNTIYF
TRBV19	TRBJ2-5	CASSRRAGQETQYF
TRBV11-3	TRBJ2-1	CASSQLAGGYEQFF
TRBV2	TRBJ2-1	CASSPEGARRFF
TRBV6-6	TRBJ2-7	CASSSASGSHEQYF
TRBV5-4	TRBJ2-1	CASSPSRQGRSYNEQFF
TRBV25-1	TRBJ2-1	CASSIVGGSYNEQFF
TRBV4-3	TRBJ2-7	CASSQDAATGEQYF
TRBV5-1	TRBJ2-3	CASSAIADTQYF
TRBV5-1	TRBJ2-7	CASSSVLGTSYEQYF
TRBV18	TRBJ2-7	CASSPGRAAIGNEQYF
TRBV4-3	TRBJ2-5	CASSQEYGFAGETQYF
TRBV29-1	TRBJ2-2	CSVGTGGNGELFF
TRBV28	TRBJ2-7	CASLAGASSYEQYF
TRBV15	TRBJ1-5	CATGVHNQPQHF
TRBV5-4	TRBJ2-5	CASSLAGVAETQYF
TRBV28	TRBJ2-7	CASSLGGGYEQYF
TRBV5-5	TRBJ2-7	CASSPVVARPLSPYEQYF
TRBV27	TRBJ1-1	CASRRTGVTEAFF
TRBV7-8	TRBJ2-7	CASSMPYEQYF
TRBV28	TRBJ2-1	CASCSHPLVDNEQFF
TRBV5-5	TRBJ1-3	CASSRGQGGGTIYF
TRBV7-8	TRBJ2-1	CASSFAQVIEQFF
TRBV30	TRBJ1-2	CAWSLGGQGVYYGYTF
TRBV28	TRBJ1-2	CASRPGTTLANYGYTF
TRBV5-4	TRBJ1-1	CASSLKGNTEAFF
TRBV5-6	TRBJ1-2	CASSFISGGGYGYTF
TRBV5-1	TRBJ2-4	CASSLGGGGNNIQYF